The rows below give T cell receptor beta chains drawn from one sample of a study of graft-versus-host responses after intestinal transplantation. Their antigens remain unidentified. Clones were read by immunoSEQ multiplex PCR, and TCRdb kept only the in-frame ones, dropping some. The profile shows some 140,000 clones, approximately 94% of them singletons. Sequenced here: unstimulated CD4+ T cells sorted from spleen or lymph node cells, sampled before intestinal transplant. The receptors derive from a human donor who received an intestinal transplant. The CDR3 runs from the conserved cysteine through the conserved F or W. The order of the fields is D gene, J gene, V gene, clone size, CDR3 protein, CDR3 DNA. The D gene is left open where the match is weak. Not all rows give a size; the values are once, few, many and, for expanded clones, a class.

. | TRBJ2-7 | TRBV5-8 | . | CASSLDLYEQYF | TGTGCCAGCAGCTTGGACCTCTACGAGCAGTACTTC
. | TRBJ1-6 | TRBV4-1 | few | CASSPRTEGSPLHF | TGCGCCAGCAGCCCCCGGACAGAGGGCTCACCCCTCCACTTT
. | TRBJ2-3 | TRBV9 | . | CASSATWGLTDTQYF | TGTGCCAGCAGCGCTACGTGGGGACTCACAGATACGCAGTATTTT
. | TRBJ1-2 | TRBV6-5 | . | CASSYGVSGNYGYTF | TGTGCCAGCAGTTACGGGGTATCTGGGAACTATGGCTACACCTTC
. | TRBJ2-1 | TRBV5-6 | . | CASSLEWGRLRSDNEQFF | TGTGCCAGCAGCTTGGAGTGGGGACGCCTAAGGAGTGACAATGAGCAGTTCTTC
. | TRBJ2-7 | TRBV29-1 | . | CSARKQGNEQYF | TGCAGTGCCCGGAAACAGGGAAACGAGCAGTACTTC
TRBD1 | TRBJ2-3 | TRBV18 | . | CASCGTGALDTQYF | TGTGCCAGCTGCGGGACAGGGGCGCTAGATACGCAGTATTTT
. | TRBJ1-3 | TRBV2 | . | CASSARQISGNTIYF | TGTGCCAGCAGTGCCCGGCAAATCTCTGGAAACACCATATATTTT
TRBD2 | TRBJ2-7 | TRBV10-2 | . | CATLLAGGDEQYF | TGCGCCACACTACTAGCGGGGGGCGACGAGCAGTACTTC
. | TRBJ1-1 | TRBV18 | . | CASSPLFGEAFF | TGTGCCAGCTCACCTCTTTTTGGTGAAGCTTTCTTT
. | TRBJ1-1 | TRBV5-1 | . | CASTWGVSDTEAFF | TGCGCCAGCACGTGGGGGGTCTCGGACACTGAAGCTTTCTTT
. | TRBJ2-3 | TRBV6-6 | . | CASSFGDTQYF | TGTGCCAGCAGTTTCGGAGATACGCAGTATTTT
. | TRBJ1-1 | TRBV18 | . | CASSPQRGGAEAFF | TGTGCCAGCTCACCACAACGGGGAGGGGCTGAAGCTTTCTTT
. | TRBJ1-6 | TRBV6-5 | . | CASSYKGLNSPLHF | TGTGCCAGCAGTTACAAGGGTTTGAATTCACCCCTCCACTTT
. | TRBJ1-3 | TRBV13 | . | CASSLGTQGSGNTIYF | TGTGCCAGCAGCTTAGGGACCCAGGGCTCTGGAAACACCATATATTTT
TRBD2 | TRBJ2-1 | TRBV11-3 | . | CASSATRGGAYNEQFF | TGTGCCAGCAGCGCCACTCGGGGGGGCGCCTACAATGAGCAGTTCTTC
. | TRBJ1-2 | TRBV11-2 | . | CVTGLDTNYGYTF | TGTGTCACCGGTCTAGATACTAACTATGGCTACACCTTC
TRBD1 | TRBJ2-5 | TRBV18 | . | CASSTTGGRETQYF | TGTGCCAGCTCAACTACAGGGGGCCGGGAGACCCAGTACTTC
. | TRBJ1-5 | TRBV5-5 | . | CASSLYQGWQPQHF | TGTGCCAGCAGCTTGTATCAGGGATGGCAGCCCCAGCATTTT
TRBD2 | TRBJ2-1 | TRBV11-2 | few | CASSSQRGGDNEQFF | TGTGCCAGCAGCTCCCAGCGGGGGGGGGACAATGAGCAGTTCTTC
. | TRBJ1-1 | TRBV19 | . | CASSWGHTLTEAFF | TGTGCCAGTAGTTGGGGGCACACCCTCACTGAAGCTTTCTTT
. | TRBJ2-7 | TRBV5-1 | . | CASSGLLADLRGEQYF | TGCGCCAGCAGCGGGTTGCTGGCGGACCTAAGGGGCGAGCAGTACTTC
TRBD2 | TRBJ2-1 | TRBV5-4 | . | CASSTLAGGPSEQFF | TGTGCCAGCAGCACCCTAGCGGGGGGGCCAAGTGAGCAGTTCTTC
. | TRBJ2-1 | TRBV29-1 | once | CGVVTPAYNEQFF | TGCGGCGTCGTTACTCCGGCCTACAATGAGCAGTTCTTC
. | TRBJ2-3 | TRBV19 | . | CASKGIGTQYF | TGTGCCAGTAAAGGGATAGGTACGCAGTATTTT
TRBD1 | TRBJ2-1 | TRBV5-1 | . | CASTPGGDHNEQFF | TGCGCCAGCACACCAGGGGGCGACCATAATGAGCAGTTCTTC
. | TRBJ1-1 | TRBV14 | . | CASSLNQHTEAFF | TGTGCCAGCAGCCTTAACCAACACACTGAAGCTTTCTTT